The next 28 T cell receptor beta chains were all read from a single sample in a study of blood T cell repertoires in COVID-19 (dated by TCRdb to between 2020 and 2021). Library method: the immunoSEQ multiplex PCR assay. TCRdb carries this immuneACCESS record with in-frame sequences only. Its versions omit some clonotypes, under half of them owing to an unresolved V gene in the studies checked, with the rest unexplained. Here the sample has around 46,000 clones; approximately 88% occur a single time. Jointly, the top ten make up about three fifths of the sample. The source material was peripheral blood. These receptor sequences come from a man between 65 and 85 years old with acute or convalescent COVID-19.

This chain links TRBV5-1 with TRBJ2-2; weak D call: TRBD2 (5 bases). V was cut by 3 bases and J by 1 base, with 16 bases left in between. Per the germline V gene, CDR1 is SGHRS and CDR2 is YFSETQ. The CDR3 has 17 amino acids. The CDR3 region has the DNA TGCGCCAGCAGCTCACTGCCCGGAGCGGTGAACACCGGGGAGCTGTTTTTT. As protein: CASSSLPGAVNTGELFF.

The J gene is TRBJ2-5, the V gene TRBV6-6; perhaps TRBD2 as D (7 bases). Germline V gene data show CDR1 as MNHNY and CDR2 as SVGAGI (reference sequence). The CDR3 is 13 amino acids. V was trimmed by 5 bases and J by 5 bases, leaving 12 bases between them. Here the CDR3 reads CASSLGGDETQYF. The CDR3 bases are TGTGCCAGCAGTCTAGGGGGGGATGAGACCCAGTACTTC.

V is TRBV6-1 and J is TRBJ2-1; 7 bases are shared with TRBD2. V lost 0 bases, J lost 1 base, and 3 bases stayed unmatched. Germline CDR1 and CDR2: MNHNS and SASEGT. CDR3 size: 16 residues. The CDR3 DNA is TGTGCCAGCAGTGAAGCCCCGGGGGGTTCCTACAATGAGCAGTTCTTC. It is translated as CASSEAPGGSYNEQFF.

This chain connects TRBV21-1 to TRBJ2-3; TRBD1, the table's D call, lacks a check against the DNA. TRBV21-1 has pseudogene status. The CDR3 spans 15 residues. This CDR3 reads CASSKVGQPTDTQYF. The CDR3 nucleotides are TGTGCCAGCAGCAAAGTGGGACAGCCCACAGATACGCAGTATTTT.

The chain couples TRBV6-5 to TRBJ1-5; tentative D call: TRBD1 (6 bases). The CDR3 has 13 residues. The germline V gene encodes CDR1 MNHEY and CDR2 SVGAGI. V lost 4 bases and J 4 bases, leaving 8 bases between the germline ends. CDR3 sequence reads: CASSSTGNQPQHF. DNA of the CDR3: TGTGCCAGCAGTTCCACAGGGAATCAGCCCCAGCATTTT.

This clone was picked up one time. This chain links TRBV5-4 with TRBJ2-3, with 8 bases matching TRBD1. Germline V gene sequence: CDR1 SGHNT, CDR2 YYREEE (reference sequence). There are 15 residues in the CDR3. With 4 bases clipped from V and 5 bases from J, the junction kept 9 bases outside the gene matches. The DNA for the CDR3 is TGTGCCAGCAGCCCTGGGGGACAGGCAAGAGATACGCAGTATTTT. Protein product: CASSPGGQARDTQYF.

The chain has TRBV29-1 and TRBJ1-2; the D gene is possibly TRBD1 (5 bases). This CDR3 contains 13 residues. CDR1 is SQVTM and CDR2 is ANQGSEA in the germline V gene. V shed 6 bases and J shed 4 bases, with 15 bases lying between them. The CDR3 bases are TGCAGCGTCAAATTCGGGGGTCGCTATGGCTACACCTTC. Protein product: CSVKFGGRYGYTF.

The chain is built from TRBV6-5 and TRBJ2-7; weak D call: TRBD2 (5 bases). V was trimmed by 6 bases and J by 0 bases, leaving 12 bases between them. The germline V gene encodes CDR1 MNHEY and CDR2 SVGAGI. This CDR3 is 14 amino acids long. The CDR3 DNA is TGTGCCAGCAGCCAGCCGGGGAGCTCCTACGAGCAGTACTTC. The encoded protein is CASSQPGSSYEQYF.

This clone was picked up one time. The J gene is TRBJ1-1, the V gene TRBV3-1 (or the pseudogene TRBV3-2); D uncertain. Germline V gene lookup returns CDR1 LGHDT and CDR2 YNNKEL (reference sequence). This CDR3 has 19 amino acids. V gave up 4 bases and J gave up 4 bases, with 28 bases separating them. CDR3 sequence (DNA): TGTGCCAGCAGCCTAAACCGATTCAGGTTCCCCCCCACCGGCACTGAAGCTTTCTTT. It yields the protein CASSLNRFRFPPTGTEAFF.

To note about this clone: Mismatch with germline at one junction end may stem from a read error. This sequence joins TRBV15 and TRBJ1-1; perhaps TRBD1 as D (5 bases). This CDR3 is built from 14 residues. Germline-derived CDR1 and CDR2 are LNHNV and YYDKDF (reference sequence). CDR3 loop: CATSRLGVNTEAFF. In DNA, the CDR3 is TGTGCCACCAGCAGGTTAGGGGTGAATACTGAAGCTTTCTTT.

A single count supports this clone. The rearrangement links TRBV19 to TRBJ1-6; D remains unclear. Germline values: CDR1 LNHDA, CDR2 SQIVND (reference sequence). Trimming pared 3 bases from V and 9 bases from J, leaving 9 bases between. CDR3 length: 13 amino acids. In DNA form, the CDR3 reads TGTGCCAGTAGTATGCGTGAGTTTTCACCCCTCCACTTT. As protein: CASSMREFSPLHF.

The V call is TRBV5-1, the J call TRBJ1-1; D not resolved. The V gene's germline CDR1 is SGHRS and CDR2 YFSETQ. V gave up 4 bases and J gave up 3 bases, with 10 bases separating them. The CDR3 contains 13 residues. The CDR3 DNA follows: TGCGCCAGCAGCCCAAGACGGGACACTGAAGCTTTCTTT. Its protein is CASSPRRDTEAFF.

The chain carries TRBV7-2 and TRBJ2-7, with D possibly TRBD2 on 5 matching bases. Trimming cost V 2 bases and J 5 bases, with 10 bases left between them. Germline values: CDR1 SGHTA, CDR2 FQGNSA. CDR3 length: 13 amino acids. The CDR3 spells CASSLISGNEQYF. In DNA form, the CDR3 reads TGTGCCAGCAGCTTAATCTCCGGGAACGAGCAGTACTTC.

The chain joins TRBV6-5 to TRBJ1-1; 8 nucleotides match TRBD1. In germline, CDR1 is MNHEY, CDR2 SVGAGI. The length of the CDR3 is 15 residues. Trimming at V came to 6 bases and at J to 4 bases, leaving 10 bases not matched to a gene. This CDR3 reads CASRLSDRGSTEAFF. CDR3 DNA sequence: TGTGCCAGCAGACTTAGCGACAGGGGAAGCACTGAAGCTTTCTTT.

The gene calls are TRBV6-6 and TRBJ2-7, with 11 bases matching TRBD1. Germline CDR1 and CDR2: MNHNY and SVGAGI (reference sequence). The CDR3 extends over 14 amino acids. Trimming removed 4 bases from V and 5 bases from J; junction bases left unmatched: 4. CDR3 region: CASSSDRGLNEQYF. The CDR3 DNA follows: TGTGCCAGCAGTTCGGACAGGGGGCTTAACGAGCAGTACTTC.

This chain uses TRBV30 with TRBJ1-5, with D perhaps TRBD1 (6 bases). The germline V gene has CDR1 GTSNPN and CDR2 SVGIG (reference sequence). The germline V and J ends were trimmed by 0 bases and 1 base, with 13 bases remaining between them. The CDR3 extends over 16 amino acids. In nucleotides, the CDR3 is TGTGCCTGGAGTGTAATCGGGGGGACAAGCAATCAGCCCCAGCATTTT. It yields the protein CAWSVIGGTSNQPQHF.

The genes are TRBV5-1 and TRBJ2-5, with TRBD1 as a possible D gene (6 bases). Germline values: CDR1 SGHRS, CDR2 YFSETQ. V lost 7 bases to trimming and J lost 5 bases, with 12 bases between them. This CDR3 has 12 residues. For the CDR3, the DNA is TGCGCCAGCCAGGACAGTTTCGAGACCCAGTACTTC. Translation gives CASQDSFETQYF. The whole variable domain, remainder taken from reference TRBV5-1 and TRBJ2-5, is KAGVTQTPRYLIKTRGQQVTLSCSPISGHRSVSWYQQTPGQGLQFLFEYFSETQRNKGNFPGRFSGRQFSNSRSEMNVSTLELGDSALYLCASQDSFETQYFGPGTRLLVL.

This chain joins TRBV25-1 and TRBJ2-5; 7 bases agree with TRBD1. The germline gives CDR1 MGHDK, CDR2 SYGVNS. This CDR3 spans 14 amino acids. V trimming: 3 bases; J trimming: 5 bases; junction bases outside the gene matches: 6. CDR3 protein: CASSDDRDSETQYF. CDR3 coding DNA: TGTGCCAGCAGTGACGACAGGGATTCGGAGACCCAGTACTTC.

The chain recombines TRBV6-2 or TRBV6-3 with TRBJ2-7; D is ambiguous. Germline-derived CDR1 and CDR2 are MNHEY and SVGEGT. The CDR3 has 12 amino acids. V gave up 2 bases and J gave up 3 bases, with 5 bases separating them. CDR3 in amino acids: CASSYPHYEQYF. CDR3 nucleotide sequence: TGTGCCAGCAGTTACCCCCACTACGAGCAGTACTTC.

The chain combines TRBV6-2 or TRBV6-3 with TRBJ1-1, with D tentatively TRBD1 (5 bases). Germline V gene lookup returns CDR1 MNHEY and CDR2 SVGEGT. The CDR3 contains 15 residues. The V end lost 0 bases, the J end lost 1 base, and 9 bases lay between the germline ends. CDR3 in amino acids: CASSYSPQGNTEAFF. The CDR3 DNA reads TGTGCCAGCAGTTACTCTCCGCAGGGGAACACTGAAGCTTTCTTT.

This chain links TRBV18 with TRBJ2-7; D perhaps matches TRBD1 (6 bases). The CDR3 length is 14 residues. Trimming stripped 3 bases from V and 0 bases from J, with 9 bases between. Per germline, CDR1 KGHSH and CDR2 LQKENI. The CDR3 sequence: CASSPGQSSYEQYF. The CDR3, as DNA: TGTGCCAGCTCACCTGGACAGAGCTCCTACGAGCAGTACTTC.

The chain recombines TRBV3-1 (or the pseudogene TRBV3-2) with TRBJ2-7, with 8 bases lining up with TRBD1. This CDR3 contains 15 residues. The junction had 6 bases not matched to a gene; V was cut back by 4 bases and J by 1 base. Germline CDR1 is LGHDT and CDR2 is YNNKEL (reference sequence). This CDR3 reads CASSLAGTGSYEQYF. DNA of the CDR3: TGTGCCAGCAGCCTAGCCGGGACAGGATCCTACGAGCAGTACTTC.

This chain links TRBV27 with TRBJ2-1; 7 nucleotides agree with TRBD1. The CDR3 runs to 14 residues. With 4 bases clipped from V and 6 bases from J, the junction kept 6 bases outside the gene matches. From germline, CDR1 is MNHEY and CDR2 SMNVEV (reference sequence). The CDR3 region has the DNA TGTGCCAGCAGTTCCTTACAGGGGTTCAATGAGCAGTTCTTC. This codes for CASSSLQGFNEQFF.

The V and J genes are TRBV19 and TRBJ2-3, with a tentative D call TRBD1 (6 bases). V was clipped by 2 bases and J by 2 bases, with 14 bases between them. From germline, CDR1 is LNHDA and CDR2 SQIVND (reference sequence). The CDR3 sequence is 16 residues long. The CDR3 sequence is CASSIWGRPDTDTQYF. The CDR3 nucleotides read TGTGCCAGTAGTATATGGGGGCGACCAGACACAGATACGCAGTATTTT.

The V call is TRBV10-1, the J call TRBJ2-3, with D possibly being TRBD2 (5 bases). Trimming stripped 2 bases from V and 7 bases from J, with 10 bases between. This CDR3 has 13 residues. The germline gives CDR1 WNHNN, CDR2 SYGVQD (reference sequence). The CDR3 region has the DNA TGCGCCAGCAGTGAGATGGACTCCCATACGCAGTATTTT. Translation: CASSEMDSHTQYF.

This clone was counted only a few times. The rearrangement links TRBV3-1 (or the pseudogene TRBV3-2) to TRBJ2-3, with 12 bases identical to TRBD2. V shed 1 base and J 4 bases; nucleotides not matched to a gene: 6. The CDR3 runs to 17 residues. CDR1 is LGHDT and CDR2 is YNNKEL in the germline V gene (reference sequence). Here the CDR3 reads CASSQGASGGASDTQYF. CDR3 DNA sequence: TGTGCCAGCAGCCAAGGGGCTAGCGGGGGGGCCTCAGATACGCAGTATTTT.

The CDR3 loop reads CASERDGGNEQFF. DNA for the CDR3: TGTGCCAGCGAGCGGGACGGGGGCAATGAGCAGTTCTTC. The chain recombines TRBV3-1 (or the pseudogene TRBV3-2) with TRBJ2-1; 7 nucleotides align to TRBD2. Germline loops: CDR1 LGHDT, CDR2 YNNKEL (reference sequence). The CDR3 consists of 13 residues. V dropped 8 bases and J dropped 6; count of bases not matched to a gene: 7.

The CDR3, as DNA: TGCGCCAGCAGCCAAGAGAGGGGACTTGGCTACACCTTC. Its translation is CASSQERGLGYTF. The V call is TRBV4-3, the J call TRBJ1-2, with D perhaps matching TRBD1 (5 bases). This CDR3 has 13 residues. V dropped 0 bases and J dropped 7 bases, with 9 bases sitting between them. Germline CDR1 reads LGHNA; CDR2 reads YSLEER.